The TCR beta chain under discussion was sequenced for a study of cytomegalovirus exposure and HLA in healthy donors. Study-wide findings and caveats: A previous analysis found most TCR beta V segments productive roughly 87% or roughly 30% of the time. Analyses of presence/absence relied on an assumption of roughly uniform sequencing depth across donors.

Both 60 Vbeta primers and 13 Jbeta primers went into the PCR. Profiling relied on immunoSEQ multiplex PCR, and the TCRdb table lists in-frame clones only, not all of them. Counted here are 200,000 to 250,000 clones, about 85% occurring once; the ten biggest clones make up 0.2% to 0.25%. The CDR3 has 13 amino acids. CDR1 is SGHRS, CDR2 YFSETQ, per germline. Trimming stripped 4 bases from V and 0 bases from J, with 7 bases between. Notes on this clone: Its target is unknown.

Sample: PBMCs. V usage is TRBV5-1 and J usage is TRBJ1-1; no clear D. This TCR was sampled from a girl aged 2 to 10 in good health and CMV-seronegative. The CDR3 nucleotides are TGCGCCAGCAGCCTCAACTTGAACACTGAAGCTTTCTTT. Amino acid sequence: CASSLNLNTEAFF.